This TCR beta chain was captured by sequencing in a study of cytomegalovirus exposure and HLA in healthy donors. Losses at the gene ends were 0 bases for V and 5 bases for J; bases not matched to a gene: 13. CDR1 and CDR2 from the germline V gene are LGHNT and FRNRAP. CDR3 length equals 18 residues. Study-level points and caveats: Altogether, 160 or so TCR beta chains were recorded as cytomegalovirus-associated. That first-cohort TCR clusters tended to co-occur in the roughly 130 validation repertoires was found in a later analysis. The classifier reportedly diagnosed cytomegalovirus status with high specificity and sensitivity.

With regard to this clone: Antigen: not known.

TCRdb's copy holds only in-frame clones and misses some; the assay was immunoSEQ multiplex PCR. The repertoire holds some 61,000 clones, 95% to 97% seen once, with around 1.5% in the top ten. The origin of this receptor is a young woman in good health and CMV-seropositive. The chain joins TRBV12-5 to TRBJ2-3; TRBD1 matches at 8 bases. Sequenced input: PBMCs. The CDR3 here is CASGLVQGTGVQGDTQYF. CDR3 in DNA: TGTGCTAGTGGTTTGGTCCAAGGGACAGGCGTCCAGGGAGATACGCAGTATTTT.